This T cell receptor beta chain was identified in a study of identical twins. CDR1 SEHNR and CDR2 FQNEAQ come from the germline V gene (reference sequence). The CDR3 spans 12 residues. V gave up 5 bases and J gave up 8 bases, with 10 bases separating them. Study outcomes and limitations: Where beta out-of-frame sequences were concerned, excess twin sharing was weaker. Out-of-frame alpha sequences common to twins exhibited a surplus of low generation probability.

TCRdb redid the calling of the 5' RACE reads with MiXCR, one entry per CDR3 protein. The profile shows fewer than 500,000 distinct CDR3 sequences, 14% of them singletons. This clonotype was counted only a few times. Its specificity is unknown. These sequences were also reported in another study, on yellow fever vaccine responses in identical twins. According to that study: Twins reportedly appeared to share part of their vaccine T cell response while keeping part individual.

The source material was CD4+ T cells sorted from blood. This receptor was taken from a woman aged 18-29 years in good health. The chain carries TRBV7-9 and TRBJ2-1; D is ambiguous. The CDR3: CASSPGIHEQFF. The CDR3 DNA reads TGTGCCAGCAGCCCAGGTATTCATGAGCAGTTCTTC. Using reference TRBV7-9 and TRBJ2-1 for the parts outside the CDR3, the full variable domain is DTGVSQNPRHKITKRGQNVTFRCDPISEHNRLYWYRQTLGQGPEFLTYFQNEAQLEKSRLLSDRFSAERPKGSFSTLEIQRTEQGDSAMYLCASSPGIHEQFFGPGTRLTVL.